This TCR beta chain came from a study of cytomegalovirus exposure and HLA in healthy donors. The donors were members of the validation cohort, which comprised about 120 subjects and was separate from the first cohort of 600 to 850 subjects. On this clone itself: Its antigen is undetermined.

From germline, CDR1 is SGHVS and CDR2 FNYEAQ. CDR3 length equals 16 residues. With V trimmed by 1 base and J by 5 bases, 3 bases remained unmatched. Study-level results: Cytomegalovirus-associated status was assigned to approximately 160 TCR beta chains. A few chains tied to CMV proved CMV antigen-specific in vitro. Published work reported that the classifier diagnosed cytomegalovirus status with high specificity and sensitivity.

Here immunoSEQ multiplex PCR was the method, and the copy in TCRdb shows in-frame clones only, minus some. The repertoire holds roughly 86,000 clones, 90% to 96% seen once, with over 1.5% in the top ten. V usage is TRBV7-6 and J usage is TRBJ2-1; 12 bases agree with TRBD2. The sample taken for sequencing was PBMCs. This receptor was taken from a man younger than 30 in good health and CMV-seropositive. This chain's CDR3 is CASSLESSGRDNEQFF. The CDR3 DNA reads TGTGCCAGCAGCTTAGAATCTAGCGGGAGGGACAATGAGCAGTTCTTC.